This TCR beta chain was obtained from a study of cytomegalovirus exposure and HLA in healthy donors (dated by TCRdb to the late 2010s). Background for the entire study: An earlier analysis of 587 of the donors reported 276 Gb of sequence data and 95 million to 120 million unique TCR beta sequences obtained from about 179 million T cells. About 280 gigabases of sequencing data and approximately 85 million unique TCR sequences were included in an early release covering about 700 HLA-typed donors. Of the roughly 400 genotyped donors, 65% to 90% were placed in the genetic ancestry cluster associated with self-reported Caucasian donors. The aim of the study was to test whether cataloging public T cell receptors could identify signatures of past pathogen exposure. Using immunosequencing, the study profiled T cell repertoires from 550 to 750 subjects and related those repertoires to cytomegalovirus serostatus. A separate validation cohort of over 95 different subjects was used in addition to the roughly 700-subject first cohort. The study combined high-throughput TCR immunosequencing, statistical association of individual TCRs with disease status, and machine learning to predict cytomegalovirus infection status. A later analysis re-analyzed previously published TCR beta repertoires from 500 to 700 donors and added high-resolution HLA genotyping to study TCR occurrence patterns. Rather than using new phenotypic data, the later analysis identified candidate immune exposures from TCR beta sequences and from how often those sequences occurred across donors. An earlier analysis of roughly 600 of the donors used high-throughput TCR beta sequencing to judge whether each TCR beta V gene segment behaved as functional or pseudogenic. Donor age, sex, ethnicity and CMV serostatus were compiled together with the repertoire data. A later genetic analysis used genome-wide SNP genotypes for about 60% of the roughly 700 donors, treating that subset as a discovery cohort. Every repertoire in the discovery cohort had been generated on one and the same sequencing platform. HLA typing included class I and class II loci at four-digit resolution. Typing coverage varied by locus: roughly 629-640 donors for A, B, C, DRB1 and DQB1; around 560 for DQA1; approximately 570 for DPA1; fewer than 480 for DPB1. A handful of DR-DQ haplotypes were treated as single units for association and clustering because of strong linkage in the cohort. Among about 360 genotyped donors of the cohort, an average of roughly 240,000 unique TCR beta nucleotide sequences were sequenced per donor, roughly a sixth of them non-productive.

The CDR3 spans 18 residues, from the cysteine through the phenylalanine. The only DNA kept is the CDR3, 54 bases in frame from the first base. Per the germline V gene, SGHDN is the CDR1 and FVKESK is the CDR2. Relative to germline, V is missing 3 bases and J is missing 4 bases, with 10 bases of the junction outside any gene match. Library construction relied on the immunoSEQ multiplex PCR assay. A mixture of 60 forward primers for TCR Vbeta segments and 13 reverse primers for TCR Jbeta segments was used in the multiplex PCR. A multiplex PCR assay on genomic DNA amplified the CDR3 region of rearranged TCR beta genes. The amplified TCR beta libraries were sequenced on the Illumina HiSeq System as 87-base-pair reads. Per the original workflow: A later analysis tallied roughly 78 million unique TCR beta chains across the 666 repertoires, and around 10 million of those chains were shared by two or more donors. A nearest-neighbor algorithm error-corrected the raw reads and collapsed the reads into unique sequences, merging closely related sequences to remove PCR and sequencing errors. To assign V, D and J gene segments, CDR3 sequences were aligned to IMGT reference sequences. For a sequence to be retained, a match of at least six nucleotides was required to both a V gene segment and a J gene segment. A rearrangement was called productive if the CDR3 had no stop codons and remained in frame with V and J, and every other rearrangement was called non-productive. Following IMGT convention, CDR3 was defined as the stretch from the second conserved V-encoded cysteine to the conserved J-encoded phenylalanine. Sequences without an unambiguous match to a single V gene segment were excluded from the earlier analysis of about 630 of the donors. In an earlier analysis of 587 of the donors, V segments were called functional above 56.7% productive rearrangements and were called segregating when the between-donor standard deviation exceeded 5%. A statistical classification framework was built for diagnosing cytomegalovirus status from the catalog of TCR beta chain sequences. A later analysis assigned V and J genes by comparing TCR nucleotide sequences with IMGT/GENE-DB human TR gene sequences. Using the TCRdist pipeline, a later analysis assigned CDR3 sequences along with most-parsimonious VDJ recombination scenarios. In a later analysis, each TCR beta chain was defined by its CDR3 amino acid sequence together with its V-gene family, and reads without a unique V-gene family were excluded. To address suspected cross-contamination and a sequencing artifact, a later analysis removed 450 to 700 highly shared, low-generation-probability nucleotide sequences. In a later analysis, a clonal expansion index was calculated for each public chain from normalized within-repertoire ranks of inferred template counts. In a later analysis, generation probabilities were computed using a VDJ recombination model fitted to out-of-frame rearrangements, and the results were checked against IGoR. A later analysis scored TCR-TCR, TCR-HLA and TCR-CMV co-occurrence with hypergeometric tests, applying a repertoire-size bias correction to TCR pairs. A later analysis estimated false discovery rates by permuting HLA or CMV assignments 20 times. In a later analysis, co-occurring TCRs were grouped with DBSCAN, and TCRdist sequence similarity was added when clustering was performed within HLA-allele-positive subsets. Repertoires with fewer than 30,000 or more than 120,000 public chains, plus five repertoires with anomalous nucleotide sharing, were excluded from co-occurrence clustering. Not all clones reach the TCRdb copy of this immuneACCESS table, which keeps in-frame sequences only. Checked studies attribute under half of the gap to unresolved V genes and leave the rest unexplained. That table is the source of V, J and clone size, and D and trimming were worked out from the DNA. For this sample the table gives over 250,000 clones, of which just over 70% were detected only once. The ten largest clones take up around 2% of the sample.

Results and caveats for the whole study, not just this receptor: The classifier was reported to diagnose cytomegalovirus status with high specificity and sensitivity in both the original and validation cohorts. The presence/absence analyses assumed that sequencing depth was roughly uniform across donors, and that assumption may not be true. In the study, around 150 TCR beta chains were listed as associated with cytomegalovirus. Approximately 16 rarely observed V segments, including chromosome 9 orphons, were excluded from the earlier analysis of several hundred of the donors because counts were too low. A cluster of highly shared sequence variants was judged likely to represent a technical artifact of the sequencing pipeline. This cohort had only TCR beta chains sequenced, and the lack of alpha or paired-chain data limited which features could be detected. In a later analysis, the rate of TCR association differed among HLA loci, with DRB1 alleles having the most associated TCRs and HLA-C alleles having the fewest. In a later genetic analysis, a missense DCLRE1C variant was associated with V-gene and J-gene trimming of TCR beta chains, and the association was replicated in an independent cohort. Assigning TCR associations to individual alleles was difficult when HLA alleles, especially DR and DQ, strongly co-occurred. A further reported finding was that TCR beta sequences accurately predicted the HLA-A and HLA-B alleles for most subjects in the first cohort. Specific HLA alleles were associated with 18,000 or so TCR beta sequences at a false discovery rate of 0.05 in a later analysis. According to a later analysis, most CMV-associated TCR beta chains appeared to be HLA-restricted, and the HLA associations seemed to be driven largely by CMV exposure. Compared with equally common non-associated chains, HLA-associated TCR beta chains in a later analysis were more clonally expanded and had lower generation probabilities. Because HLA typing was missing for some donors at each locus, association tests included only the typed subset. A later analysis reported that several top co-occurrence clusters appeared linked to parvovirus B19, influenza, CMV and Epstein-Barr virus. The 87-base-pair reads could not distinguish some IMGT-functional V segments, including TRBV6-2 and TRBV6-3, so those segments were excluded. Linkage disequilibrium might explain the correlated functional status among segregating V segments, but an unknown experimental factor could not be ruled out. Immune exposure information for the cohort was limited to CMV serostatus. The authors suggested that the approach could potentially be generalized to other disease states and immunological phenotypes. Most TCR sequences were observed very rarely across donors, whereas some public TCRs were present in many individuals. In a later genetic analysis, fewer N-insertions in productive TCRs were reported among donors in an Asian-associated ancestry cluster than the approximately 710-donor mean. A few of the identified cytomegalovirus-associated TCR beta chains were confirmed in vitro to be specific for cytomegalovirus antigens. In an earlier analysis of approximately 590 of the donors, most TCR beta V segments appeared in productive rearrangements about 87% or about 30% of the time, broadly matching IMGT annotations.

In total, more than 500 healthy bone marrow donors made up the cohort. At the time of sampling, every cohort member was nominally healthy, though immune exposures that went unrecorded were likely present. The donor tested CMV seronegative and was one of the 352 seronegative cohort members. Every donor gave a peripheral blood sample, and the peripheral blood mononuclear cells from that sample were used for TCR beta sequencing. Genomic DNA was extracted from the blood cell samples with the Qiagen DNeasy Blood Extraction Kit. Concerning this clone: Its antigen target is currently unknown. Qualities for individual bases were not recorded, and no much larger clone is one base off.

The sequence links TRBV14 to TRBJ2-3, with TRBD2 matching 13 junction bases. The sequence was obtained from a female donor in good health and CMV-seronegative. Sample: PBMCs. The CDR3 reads CASSQGLAGRSESDTQYF. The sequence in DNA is TGTGCCAGCAGCCAGGGACTAGCGGGAAGGAGTGAGTCAGATACGCAGTATTTT.